Listed here are 23 T cell receptor beta chains from one sample, sequenced in a study of blood T cell repertoires in COVID-19. Only in-frame clones appear in the TCRdb table, and some are missing; sequencing was by immunoSEQ multiplex PCR. The repertoire holds approximately 200,000 clones, with about 80% as singletons. The sample taken for sequencing was PBMCs or T cells enriched from blood (not recorded which). The receptors derive from a woman aged 40-49 years with acute COVID-19.

The rearrangement joins TRBV19 to TRBJ1-2; 12 positions agree with TRBD1. With 9 bases clipped from V and 5 bases from J, the junction kept 7 bases outside the gene matches. Germline V gives CDR1 LNHDA, CDR2 SQIVND (reference sequence). The CDR3 contains 14 residues. DNA of the CDR3: TGTGCCAGCACTCCGGGACAGGGGGCGTATGGCTACACCTTC. This codes for CASTPGQGAYGYTF.

The gene calls are TRBV19 and TRBJ1-1, with D unclear. Trimming stripped 0 bases from V and 5 bases from J, with 16 bases between. The CDR3 is made up of 16 amino acids. Germline CDR1 and CDR2: LNHDA and SQIVND (reference sequence). Written as DNA, the CDR3 is TGTGCCAGTAGTATAGATTCTTGGGCGGGCAAAACTGAAGCTTTCTTT. Its translation: CASSIDSWAGKTEAFF.

V is TRBV5-5 and J is TRBJ2-2, with 8 bases that match TRBD1. Germline V gene data show CDR1 as SGHKS and CDR2 as YYEKEE (reference sequence). The length of the CDR3 is 14 residues. J lost 4 bases, V lost 1 base, and 0 bases had no gene match. CDR3 residues: CASSLTGGTGELFF. The CDR3 DNA reads as TGTGCCAGCAGCTTGACAGGGGGCACCGGGGAGCTGTTTTTT.

The chain combines TRBV7-3 with TRBJ2-3; the match to TRBD2 covers 11 bases. The CDR3 spans 16 residues. Germline V gene data show CDR1 as SGHTA and CDR2 as FQGTGA. The V gene end was trimmed by 4 bases and the J gene end by 0 bases; junction bases not matched to a gene: 3. The CDR3 sequence: CASSSSGGTSTDTQYF. The CDR3 DNA reads TGTGCCAGCAGCTCTAGCGGGGGGACTAGCACAGATACGCAGTATTTT.

The V gene is TRBV6-6, the J gene TRBJ1-5, with TRBD1 as a possible D gene (5 bases). Germline V gene data show CDR1 as MNHNY and CDR2 as SVGAGI (reference sequence). The CDR3 extends over 12 amino acids. Between the trimmed V and J ends, which lost 5 bases and 6 bases, there was a span of 8 bases. The CDR3 DNA follows: TGTGCCAGCAGTCCCGGGGGTCAGCCCCAGCATTTT. Translation: CASSPGGQPQHF.

The chain couples TRBV30 to TRBJ1-1; D call uncertain. Germline V gives CDR1 GTSNPN, CDR2 SVGIG (reference sequence). The V gene lost 7 bases and the J gene lost 0 bases, with 6 bases spanning the gap. The CDR3 consists of 11 residues. CDR3 amino acids: CALQMNTEAFF. The CDR3 DNA follows: TGTGCCTTACAGATGAACACTGAAGCTTTCTTT.

The gene calls are TRBV2 and TRBJ1-2; D call uncertain. The V end lost 3 bases, the J end lost 2 bases, and 13 bases lay between the germline ends. The CDR3 spans 15 residues. The germline CDR1 and CDR2 sequences are SNHLY and FYNNEI. In DNA, the CDR3 is TGTGCCAGCAGTGAGGGCAGCCTGATGAACTATGGCTACACCTTC. Translated: CASSEGSLMNYGYTF. Complete variable domain (other parts from reference TRBV2 and TRBJ1-2): EPEVTQTPSHQVTQMGQEVILRCVPISNHLYFYWYRQILGQKVEFLVSFYNNEISEKSEIFDDQFSVERPDGSNFTLKIRSTKLEDSAMYFCASSEGSLMNYGYTFGSGTRLTVV.

The rearrangement joins TRBV11-2 to TRBJ1-3, with 9 bases lining up with TRBD1. The CDR3 spans 17 residues. Germline V gene lookup returns CDR1 SGHAT and CDR2 FQNNGV. The V and J ends lost 4 bases and 4 bases, in that order; junction bases with no gene match: 11. CDR3 amino acids: CASSSRTGDSTGNTIYF. Written as DNA, the CDR3 is TGTGCCAGCAGCTCCCGGACAGGGGATTCAACGGGAAACACCATATATTTT.

The genes are TRBV19 and TRBJ2-2; TRBD2 matches at 10 bases. V was clipped by 2 bases and J by 8 bases; unmatched bases: 8. This CDR3 is built from 16 residues. CDR1 LNHDA and CDR2 SQIVND come from the germline V gene (reference sequence). The CDR3 loop is CASSILAGAQGGELFF. CDR3 bases: TGTGCCAGTAGTATACTAGCGGGGGCCCAAGGGGGGGAGCTGTTTTTT.

This clone has only a few counts. J is TRBJ1-5 and V is TRBV4-1; perhaps TRBD1 as D (6 bases). Germline-derived CDR1 and CDR2 are MGHRA and YSYEKL. The CDR3 runs to 16 residues. Trimming left V 1 base short and J 12 bases short, with 22 bases between. The CDR3 is CASSQGRRGAPLCQHF. DNA of the CDR3: TGCGCCAGCAGCCAAGGAAGGCGGGGGGCCCCACTGTGCCAGCATTTT.

Only a few counts were recorded for this clone. The chain couples TRBV20-1 to TRBJ1-4; no firm D call. The CDR3 is 11 amino acids. V gave up 4 bases and J gave up 8 bases, with 8 bases separating them. Germline V lookup: CDR1 DFQATT, CDR2 SNEGSKA (reference sequence). DNA for the CDR3: TGCAGTGCTAAAGCTAGGGAAAAACTGTTTTTT. This gives the protein CSAKAREKLFF.

This rearrangement joins TRBV24-1 to TRBJ2-7; D might be TRBD1 (5 bases). Germline V gene sequence: CDR1 KGHDR, CDR2 SFDVKD. V was cut by 4 bases and J by 4 bases, with 10 bases left in between. The length of the CDR3 is 13 residues. The CDR3 sequence is CATSDSGLYEQYF. In DNA, the CDR3 is TGTGCCACCAGTGACTCAGGGTTATACGAGCAGTACTTC.

This chain links TRBV11-2 with TRBJ2-5; TRBD2 is a possible D gene (6 bases). Trimming stripped 5 bases from V and 5 bases from J, with 21 bases between. Germline V gene sequence: CDR1 SGHAT, CDR2 FQNNGV. The CDR3 spans 16 residues. In DNA form, the CDR3 reads TGTGCCAGCAGCCAAGGGGCGGGATTTAAGGGGGAGACCCAGTACTTC. Protein: CASSQGAGFKGETQYF.

This sequence joins TRBV9 and TRBJ2-5; D is perhaps TRBD1 (5 bases). The germline gives CDR1 SGDLS, CDR2 YYNGEE. The germline V and J ends were trimmed by 5 bases and 2 bases, with 7 bases remaining between them. The CDR3 sequence is 12 residues long. In DNA form, the CDR3 reads TGTGCCAGCAGGGGGCCACAAGAGACCCAGTACTTC. The encoded protein is CASRGPQETQYF.

The V call is TRBV10-3, the J call TRBJ1-5; D is unclear. Trimming left V 9 bases short and J 7 bases short, with 16 bases between. Germline CDR1 reads ENHRY; CDR2 reads SYGVKD. The CDR3 runs 13 residues. CDR3: CAIRGREGQPQHF. DNA of the CDR3: TGTGCCATACGCGGGCGGGAGGGACAGCCCCAGCATTTT.

The chain uses TRBV3-1 (or the pseudogene TRBV3-2) and TRBJ2-1, with a weak D call TRBD2 (6 bases). Germline CDR1 LGHDT, CDR2 YNNKEL (reference sequence). With 1 base removed from V and 10 bases from J, the gap between germline ends came to 17 bases. This CDR3 is built from 15 residues. The DNA of the CDR3 is TGTGCCAGCAGCCAAGGAATTTCGACTAGTATGGAGCAGTTCTTC. Protein product: CASSQGISTSMEQFF.

The chain carries TRBV10-1 and TRBJ2-2; no definite D call. V was trimmed by 7 bases and J by 5 bases, leaving 17 bases between them. The CDR3 runs 15 residues. Germline V CDR1 and CDR2: WNHNN, SYGVQD (reference sequence). DNA of the CDR3: TGCGCCAGCACTTCCAGCAGGATGAATACCGGGGAGCTGTTTTTT. This sequence encodes CASTSSRMNTGELFF.

The chain recombines TRBV6-1 with TRBJ2-3; D possibly corresponds to TRBD1 (6 bases). The CDR3 totals 14 residues. Germline CDR1 and CDR2: MNHNS and SASEGT. V lost 0 bases and J lost 8, with 12 bases in between. CDR3 sequence: CASSEAPTGTTQYF. CDR3 coding DNA: TGTGCCAGCAGTGAAGCCCCCACAGGGACTACGCAGTATTTT.

V usage is TRBV19 and J usage is TRBJ1-2; D may be TRBD1 (6 bases). Germline V gene sequence: CDR1 LNHDA, CDR2 SQIVND (reference sequence). The V and J ends lost 3 bases and 7 bases respectively, with 18 bases between them. The CDR3 loop spans 15 amino acids. CDR3 nucleotide sequence: TGTGCCAGTAGTATTTCCCGGGGGGCGCAGATTGGCTACACCTTC. Translation gives CASSISRGAQIGYTF. Full variable domain (remainder filled in from reference TRBV19 and TRBJ1-2): DGGITQSPKYLFRKEGQNVTLSCEQNLNHDAMYWYRQDPGQGLRLIYYSQIVNDFQKGDIAEGYSVSREKKESFPLTVTSAQKNPTAFYLCASSISRGAQIGYTFGSGTRLTVV.

This clone came up many times. The chain joins TRBV11-2 to TRBJ2-7, with 9 bases aligning to TRBD1. V lost 4 bases, J lost 2 bases, and 3 bases stayed unmatched. Germline-derived CDR1 and CDR2 are SGHAT and FQNNGV. The CDR3 is 14 amino acids. The CDR3 bases are TGTGCCAGCAGCTGGGGACAGGGAGCCTACGAGCAGTACTTC. As protein: CASSWGQGAYEQYF.

The genes are TRBV4-2 and TRBJ1-1; D not resolved. Germline assignment: CDR1 LGHNA and CDR2 YNFKEQ. V was clipped by 0 bases and J by 2 bases, with 13 bases between them. This CDR3 spans 16 amino acids. The CDR3 is CASSQELLGSNTEAFF. The DNA for the CDR3 is TGTGCCAGCAGCCAAGAATTGCTAGGGAGTAACACTGAAGCTTTCTTT.

The chain recombines TRBV9 with TRBJ2-1; 9 bases match TRBD1. The CDR3 is made up of 14 amino acids. J was trimmed by 9 bases and V by 6 bases; bases with no gene match: 10. From germline, CDR1 is SGDLS and CDR2 YYNGEE. In DNA, the CDR3 is TGTGCCAGCAAGCAGGGACAGGGTTTCTCTGAGCAGTTCTTC. Its translation: CASKQGQGFSEQFF. Full variable domain (remainder filled in from reference TRBV9 and TRBJ2-1): DSGVTQTPKHLITATGQRVTLRCSPRSGDLSVYWYQQSLDQGLQFLIQYYNGEERAKGNILERFSAQQFPDLHSELNLSSLELGDSALYFCASKQGQGFSEQFFGPGTRLTVL.

This clone was picked up a small number of times. V usage is TRBV10-3 and J usage is TRBJ1-5; D might be TRBD1 (5 bases). Trimming shortened V by 8 bases and J by 4 bases, and 12 bases separated the two germline ends. The CDR3 has 13 amino acids. CDR1 is ENHRY and CDR2 is SYGVKD in the germline V gene. The CDR3 DNA reads as TGTGCCATCGGGTTAGGGGCGAATCAGCCCCAGCATTTT. Translated, it gives CAIGLGANQPQHF.